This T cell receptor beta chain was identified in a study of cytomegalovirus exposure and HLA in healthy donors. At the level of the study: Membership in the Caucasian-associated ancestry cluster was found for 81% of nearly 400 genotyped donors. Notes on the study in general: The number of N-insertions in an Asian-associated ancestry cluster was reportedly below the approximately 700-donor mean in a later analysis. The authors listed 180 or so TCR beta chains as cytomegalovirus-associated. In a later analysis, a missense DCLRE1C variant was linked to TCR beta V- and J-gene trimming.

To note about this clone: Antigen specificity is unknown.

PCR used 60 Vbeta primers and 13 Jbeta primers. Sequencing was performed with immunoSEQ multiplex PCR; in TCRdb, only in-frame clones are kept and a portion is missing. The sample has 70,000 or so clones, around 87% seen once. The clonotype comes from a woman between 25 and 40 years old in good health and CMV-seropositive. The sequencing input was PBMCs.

In DNA, the CDR3 is TGTGCCAGCAGCGTAGCGGCGGGAGCTGCGGAGACCCAGTACTTC. Translated: CASSVAAGAAETQYF. The chain carries TRBV9 and TRBJ2-5; 7 positions match TRBD2. Germline V gives CDR1 SGDLS, CDR2 YYNGEE. After removal of 0 bases from V and 5 bases from J, the junction contained 7 bases not matched to a gene. The CDR3 extends over 15 amino acids.